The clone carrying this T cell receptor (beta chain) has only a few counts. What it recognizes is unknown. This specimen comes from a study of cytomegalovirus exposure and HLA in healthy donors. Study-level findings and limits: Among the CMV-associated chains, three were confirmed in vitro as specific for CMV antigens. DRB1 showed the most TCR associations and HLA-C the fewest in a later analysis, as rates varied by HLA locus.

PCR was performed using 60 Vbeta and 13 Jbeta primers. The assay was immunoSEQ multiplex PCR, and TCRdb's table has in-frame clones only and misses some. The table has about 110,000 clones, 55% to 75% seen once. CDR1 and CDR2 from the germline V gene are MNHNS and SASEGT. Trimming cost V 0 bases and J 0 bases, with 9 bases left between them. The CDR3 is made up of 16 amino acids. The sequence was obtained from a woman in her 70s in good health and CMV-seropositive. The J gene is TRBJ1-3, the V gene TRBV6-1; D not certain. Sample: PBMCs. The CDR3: CASSEAPPGSGNTIYF. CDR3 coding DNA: TGTGCCAGCAGTGAAGCGCCCCCGGGCTCTGGAAACACCATATATTTT.